The next 19 T cell receptor beta chains were all read from a single sample in a study of T cell responses to AZD1222 COVID-19 vaccine. Only in-frame clones appear in the TCRdb table, and some are missing; sequencing was by immunoSEQ multiplex PCR. This sample carries some 130,000 clones, under 95% of them seen once, and the ten largest clones take approximately 3.4%. Source: peripheral blood, taken on day 0 of AZD1222 vaccination. The origin of the receptors is an adult in good health.

This clone was seen a single time. The chain is built from TRBV4-2 and TRBJ2-3; 9 positions agree with TRBD2. The junction had 3 bases not matched to a gene; V was cut back by 0 bases and J by 5 bases. This CDR3 is built from 15 residues. Germline V gene sequence: CDR1 LGHNA, CDR2 YNFKEQ. CDR3 coding DNA: TGTGCCAGCAGCCAAGATTTACTAGCGGGAGATACGCAGTATTTT. Protein: CASSQDLLAGDTQYF.

The CDR3 reads CASSESGRREQYF. In DNA form, the CDR3 reads TGCGCCAGCAGTGAATCGGGAAGGAGGGAGCAGTACTTC. The chain has TRBV10-1 and TRBJ2-7, with D perhaps TRBD2 (5 bases). CDR3 size: 13 residues. Trimming removed 3 bases from V and 7 bases from J, with 13 bases in between. Germline V lookup: CDR1 WNHNN, CDR2 SYGVQD (reference sequence).

The rearrangement uses TRBV7-2 and TRBJ2-1; 11 nucleotides line up with TRBD2. The CDR3 is 15 residues long. With 8 bases clipped from V and 8 bases from J, the junction kept 11 bases outside the gene matches. Germline CDR1 SGHTA, CDR2 FQGNSA. CDR3 DNA sequence: TGTGCCAGCCAAATTAGCGGGAGGGCCACTTATGAGCAGTTCTTC. Its protein product is CASQISGRATYEQFF.

This rearrangement joins TRBV2 to TRBJ1-6; perhaps TRBD1 as D (6 bases). The CDR3 contains 12 residues. The V gene's germline CDR1 is SNHLY and CDR2 FYNNEI. Trimming pared 6 bases from V and 7 bases from J, leaving 7 bases between. CDR3 bases: TGTGCCAGCAGAACAGGGAATTCACCCCTCCACTTT. Translated, it gives CASRTGNSPLHF.

The chain recombines TRBV30 with TRBJ2-7, with 9 bases aligning to TRBD1. The CDR3 consists of 15 residues. Trimming cost V 3 bases and J 4 bases; bases outside gene matches: 10. Germline V gene data show CDR1 as GTSNPN and CDR2 as SVGIG (reference sequence). The CDR3 protein is CAWSQLRDRVYEQYF. CDR3 in DNA: TGTGCCTGGAGCCAACTACGGGACAGGGTATACGAGCAGTACTTC.

The table lists this clone with a count of one. The chain uses TRBV27 and TRBJ2-2; 8 nucleotides align to TRBD2. From germline, CDR1 is MNHEY and CDR2 SMNVEV (reference sequence). With V trimmed by 2 bases and J by 4 bases, 6 bases remained unmatched. This CDR3 is built from 16 residues. For the CDR3, the DNA is TGTGCCAGCAGTTTACTCGCGGGAGGCATCACCGGGGAGCTGTTTTTT. Encoded protein: CASSLLAGGITGELFF.

The J gene is TRBJ2-1, the V gene TRBV5-6; D unclear. This CDR3 spans 15 amino acids. Trimming took off 0 bases at V and 4 bases at J, with 11 bases between the two ends. Per the germline V gene, CDR1 is SGHDT and CDR2 is YYEEEE. The CDR3 region is CASSLDLRSYNEQFF. The CDR3 DNA reads TGTGCCAGCAGCTTGGATCTCCGGAGTTACAATGAGCAGTTCTTC.

The chain uses TRBV2 and TRBJ2-7; D perhaps matches TRBD1 (6 bases). The CDR3 consists of 15 residues. V lost 5 bases and J lost 0, with 14 bases in between. Germline values: CDR1 SNHLY, CDR2 FYNNEI. CDR3 sequence reads: CASSTQGFSSYEQYF. CDR3 nucleotides: TGTGCCAGCAGTACACAGGGATTTAGCTCCTACGAGCAGTACTTC.

This chain links TRBV7-2 with TRBJ1-5, with TRBD1 identical over 7 bases. V lost 5 bases to trimming and J lost 6 bases; unmatched junction nucleotides: 7. Germline CDR1 reads SGHTA; CDR2 reads FQGNSA. This CDR3 is built from 14 residues. The CDR3 here is CASSETGSRQPQHF. CDR3 sequence (DNA): TGTGCCAGCAGCGAGACAGGGTCCCGTCAGCCCCAGCATTTT. The full variable domain, in which reference TRBV7-2 and TRBJ1-5 provide the parts outside the CDR3, is GAGVSQSPSNKVTEKGKDVELRCDPISGHTALYWYRQSLGQGLEFLIYFQGNSAPDKSGLPSDRFSAERTGGSVSTLTIQRTQQEDSAVYLCASSETGSRQPQHFGDGTRLSIL.

The chain links TRBV6-6 to TRBJ2-7, with D perhaps matching TRBD1 (6 bases). This CDR3 region has 16 residues. Trimming took off 0 bases at V and 5 bases at J, with 17 bases between the two ends. CDR1 and CDR2 (germline): MNHNY, SVGAGI (reference sequence). CDR3 sequence (DNA): TGTGCCAGCAGTTACTCCTCGAGACAGGCTGGCCACGAGCAGTACTTC. Its translation: CASSYSSRQAGHEQYF.

J is TRBJ1-2 and V is TRBV7-9; D remains unclear. Germline CDR1 SEHNR, CDR2 FQNEAQ (reference sequence). The CDR3 runs 11 residues. The DNA for the CDR3 is TGTGCTTGGGGAGTACCGTATGGCTACACCTTC. Translation: CAWGVPYGYTF. The full variable domain, rest sourced from reference TRBV7-9 and TRBJ1-2, is DTGVSQNPRHKITKRGQNVTFRCDPISEHNRLYWYRQTLGQGPEFLTYFQNEAQLEKSRLLSDRFSAERPKGSFSTLEIQRTEQGDSAMYLCAWGVPYGYTFGSGTRLTVV.

This clone was recorded only once. The genes are TRBV12-3 or TRBV12-4 and TRBJ2-3; D unclear. V dropped 8 bases and J dropped 0 bases, with 6 bases sitting between them. The CDR3 length is 12 residues. CDR3 sequence reads: CASGVSTDTQYF. The CDR3 region has the DNA TGTGCCAGCGGGGTAAGCACAGATACGCAGTATTTT.

The V and J genes are TRBV25-1 and TRBJ1-2, with 7 bases lining up with TRBD1. Germline V gene lookup returns CDR1 MGHDK and CDR2 SYGVNS. V gave up 4 bases and J gave up 4 bases; unmatched junction bases: 6. This CDR3 is 14 amino acids long. DNA of the CDR3: TGTGCCAGCAGTGCCACGGACAGGCTCTATGGCTACACCTTC. Translating it yields CASSATDRLYGYTF.

This chain uses TRBV6-5 with TRBJ2-6; D is unclear. Germline lookup yields CDR1 MNHEY and CDR2 SVGAGI. CDR3 length equals 15 residues. The ends were cut back, 6 bases at V and 4 bases at J, with 13 bases in the middle. The CDR3 is CASSYHGSGANVLTF. The CDR3 region has the DNA TGTGCCAGCAGCTATCACGGGTCCGGGGCCAACGTCCTGACTTTC.

V is TRBV29-1 and J is TRBJ1-2, with a tentative D call TRBD1 (5 bases). The CDR3 covers 13 residues. Trimming took 6 bases from V and 8 from J, leaving 19 bases between them. Germline lookup yields CDR1 SQVTM and CDR2 ANQGSEA. CDR3 in DNA: TGCAGCGTCCTTGGGGGGGTTGAGGTGGGCTACACCTTC. Its translation: CSVLGGVEVGYTF.

The chain links TRBV5-4 to TRBJ1-1; unclear D gene. Trimming took 0 bases from V and 4 from J, leaving 16 bases between them. The V gene's germline CDR1 is SGHNT and CDR2 YYREEE (reference sequence). The CDR3 length is 16 residues. The chain's CDR3 is CASSLAKPNSATEAFF. Here the CDR3 DNA reads TGTGCCAGCAGCTTGGCCAAGCCGAACTCGGCCACTGAAGCTTTCTTT.

The gene calls are TRBV5-1 and TRBJ2-2, with 7 bases identical to TRBD1. J gave up 1 base and V 0 bases, and 3 bases lay outside the gene matches. Germline loops: CDR1 SGHRS, CDR2 YFSETQ. There are 16 residues in the CDR3. This chain's CDR3 is CASSLAGGMNTGELFF. Here the CDR3 DNA reads TGCGCCAGCAGCTTGGCAGGGGGTATGAACACCGGGGAGCTGTTTTTT.

V gene TRBV5-1 combines with J gene TRBJ2-4; D may be TRBD1 (6 bases). The CDR3 has 16 residues. Germline assignment: CDR1 SGHRS and CDR2 YFSETQ. V lost 4 bases and J lost 0, with 14 bases in between. This CDR3 is CASSVDRSLAKNIQYF. The CDR3 DNA is TGCGCCAGCAGCGTGGACAGATCGCTAGCCAAAAACATTCAGTACTTC. Full variable domain (missing parts from reference TRBV5-1 and TRBJ2-4): KAGVTQTPRYLIKTRGQQVTLSCSPISGHRSVSWYQQTPGQGLQFLFEYFSETQRNKGNFPGRFSGRQFSNSRSEMNVSTLELGDSALYLCASSVDRSLAKNIQYFGAGTRLSVL.

The rearrangement links TRBV9 to TRBJ1-1; D call uncertain. The CDR3 sequence is 14 residues long. Trimming shortened V by 5 bases and J by 2 bases, and 13 bases separated the two germline ends. The germline V gene encodes CDR1 SGDLS and CDR2 YYNGEE. The CDR3 loop reads CASSRTSVNTEAFF. In nucleotides, the CDR3 is TGTGCCAGCAGTCGGACCAGTGTCAACACTGAAGCTTTCTTT.